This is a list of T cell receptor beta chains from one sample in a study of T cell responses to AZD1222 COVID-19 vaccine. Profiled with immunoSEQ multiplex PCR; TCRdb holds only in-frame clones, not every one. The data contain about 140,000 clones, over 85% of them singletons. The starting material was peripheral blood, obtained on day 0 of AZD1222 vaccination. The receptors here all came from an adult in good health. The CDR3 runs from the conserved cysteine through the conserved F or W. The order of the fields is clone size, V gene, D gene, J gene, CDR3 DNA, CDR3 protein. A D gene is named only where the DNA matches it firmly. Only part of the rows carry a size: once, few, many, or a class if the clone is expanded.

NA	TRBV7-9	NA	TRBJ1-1	TGTGCCAGCAGCAGTCTGGCGGGTCTGAACACTGAAGCTTTCTTT	CASSSLAGLNTEAFF
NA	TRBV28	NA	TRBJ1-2	TGTGCCAGCAGGTCTTCGCAGGACTATGGCTACACCTTC	CASRSSQDYGYTF
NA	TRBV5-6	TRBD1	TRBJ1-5	TGTGCCAGCAGCTTTCAGGGGGCAAGGCAGCCCCAGCATTTT	CASSFQGARQPQHF
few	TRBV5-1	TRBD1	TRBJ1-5	TGCGCCAGCAGCTTGGACGGACAGGACAATCAGCCCCAGCATTTT	CASSLDGQDNQPQHF
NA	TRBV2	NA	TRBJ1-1	TGTGCCAGCAGTGAAGAACTACAGAGTTATGAAGCTTTCTTT	CASSEELQSYEAFF
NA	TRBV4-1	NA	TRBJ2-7	TGCGCCAGCAGCCAAGTCCCCTCCGGGACCCGAGCCCACGAGCAGTACTTC	CASSQVPSGTRAHEQYF
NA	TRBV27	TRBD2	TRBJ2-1	TGTGCCAGCAGTTCCCCGACTAGCGGGAGTAGTTACGATGAGCAGTTCTTC	CASSSPTSGSSYDEQFF
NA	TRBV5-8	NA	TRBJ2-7	TGTGCCAGCAGCGGTTCGGACGGACGAACCTACGAGCAGTACTTC	CASSGSDGRTYEQYF
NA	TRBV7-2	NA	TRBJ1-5	TGTGCCAGCAGCACCCGGGACGGACAAGGGCAGCCCCAGCATTTT	CASSTRDGQGQPQHF
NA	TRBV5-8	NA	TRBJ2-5	TGTGCCAGCAGCTTAGTTATCACAGGGCTTCGGACGGAGACCCAGTACTTC	CASSLVITGLRTETQYF
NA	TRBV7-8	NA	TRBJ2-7	TGTGCCAGCAGCTCGACGGAGGGAAATACGTGGGAGCAGTACTTC	CASSSTEGNTWEQYF
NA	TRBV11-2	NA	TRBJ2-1	TGTGCCAGCAGCTTAGAGGGGCAATGGAATGAGCAGTTCTTC	CASSLEGQWNEQFF
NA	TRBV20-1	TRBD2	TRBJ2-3	TGCAGTGCTAGTAGACTAGCGGGAGGGCCGACAGATACGCAGTATTTT	CSASRLAGGPTDTQYF
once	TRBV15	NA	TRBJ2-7	TGTGCCACCAGCAGAGAAGGGACTGCTGCCTACGAGCAGTACTTC	CATSREGTAAYEQYF
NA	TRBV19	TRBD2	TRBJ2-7	TGTGCCAGTAGAGACTCTGGTGGGAGGGCATCGGACGAGCAGTACTTC	CASRDSGGRASDEQYF
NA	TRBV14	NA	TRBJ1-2	TGTGCCAGCAGCCAGGGCTCTTCGTATGGCTACACCTTC	CASSQGSSYGYTF